The sequence of this T cell receptor beta chain was determined in a study of blood T cell repertoires in COVID-19 (dated by TCRdb to 2019 to 2021). Background on the whole study: Collaborator samples came from the United States, Italy and Spain and covered acute and convalescent phases of COVID-19. The material from the prospective study consisted of cDNA or gDNA derived from T cells, B-cell-depleted T cells, or PBMCs. The dataset comprised deeply sampled blood TCRbeta repertoires from subjects exposed to, actively infected with, or recovered from COVID-19. A freely available public database, intended as a resource for researchers studying the immune response to SARS-CoV-2, is where the repertoires were released. The samples were drawn from two sources: the first 160 participants of the ongoing ImmuneRACE study, and 1,254 subjects contributed by 6 global collaborators. Nearly every sample came with metadata listing a de-identified subject ID, COVID-19 status, age in years and sex. Where available, HLA class I and class II types were taken from metadata supplied by the sample provider and were not determined by assay-based typing. Beyond this particular receptor, the publication reports: The amount of clinical and demographic metadata varied by source and participant and was provided uncurated.

Cut back by 3 bases and 1 base, the V and J ends lie 10 bases apart. The CDR3 goes from the cysteine to the phenylalanine over 14 residues. CDR3 DNA is the only sequence kept; it has 42 bases, read in frame from the first base. CDR1 is given as SGDLS and CDR2 as YYNGEE, both from the germline V gene. Regarding this clone: This clone's antigen is unknown. No qualities accompany the bases; no much larger clone lies one base away.

Another Seattle source contributed samples from volunteer blood donors who had recovered from COVID-19. Whole blood was collected in K2EDTA tubes by collaborating institutions according to the institutions' own protocols. Collaborator samples were shipped for TCRbeta analysis as frozen whole blood, isolated PBMCs, or DNA extracted from either sample type. TCRbeta CDR3 regions were amplified from genomic DNA by means of the immunoSEQ Assay, a bias-controlled multiplex PCR. The published analysis was carried out like this. The number of nucleated cells in each sample was estimated by amplification of reference gene primers within the assay. To quantify the absolute abundance of each unique TCRbeta CDR3 rearrangement, sequence reads were collapsed and filtered. For each sample, productive Simpson clonality was calculated as the square root of Simpson's diversity index over productive rearrangements. TCRdb holds this immuneACCESS table with in-frame rearrangements only. Some clones are missing; in checked studies, unresolved V genes explain under half, and the rest has no known cause. V, J and clone size are taken as reported in that table, and D and trimming were inferred from the DNA itself. The sample records roughly 340,000 clones, around nine tenths of which are singletons. The ten largest account for under 3.5% of the sample.

The receptor comes from a young woman who had recovered from COVID-19. The chain couples TRBV9 to TRBJ1-2; TRBD1 might be the D gene, on 6 matching bases. Sequenced material: peripheral blood. Here is the DNA: TGTGCCAGCAGCGGTATACAGGGTAACTATGGCTACACCTTC. Its coded protein is CASSGIQGNYGYTF.